This T cell receptor beta chain was recovered during a study of T cells in Graves' hyperthyroidism and ophthalmopathy. Study-level background: Pretreatment peripheral blood was obtained at initial diagnosis.

Amplification of TCR beta CDR3 regions was performed using RNA transcripts as template. During a first-round RT-PCR of the TCR CDR3, the HTBI primer set was used. TCRdb processed the multiplex PCR reads anew with MiXCR; each CDR3 protein has one entry. The repertoire holds about 580,000 distinct CDR3 sequences, with 14% as singletons. Study-wide findings and caveats: Prediction of ophthalmopathy progression came a median around 7.1 months pre-onset. Most clonotypes expanded in thyroid above 0.001 were likewise present in blood.

The CDR3 is made up of 16 amino acids. Trimming pared 0 bases from V and 4 bases from J, leaving 16 bases between. Looked up from germline, CDR1 is LNHNV and CDR2 is YYDKDF (reference sequence). This clonotype has more than one count but fewer than ten. Antigen: not known. The PBMCs were taken from more than 8 ml of fresh peripheral blood. Sequencing was performed on blood. The clonotype was recovered from a woman aged 30 to 39 with Graves' hyperthyroidism that later progressed to Graves' ophthalmopathy. The chain employs TRBV15 and TRBJ2-7; the D gene is possibly TRBD2 (5 bases). In DNA, the CDR3 is TGTGCCACCAGCAGAGATGTGTGGGGAGAGAGGTACGAGCAGTACTTC. Protein sequence: CATSRDVWGERYEQYF.